This T cell receptor (beta chain) was sequenced for a study of T cell responses to AZD1222 COVID-19 vaccine. Notes on the study in general: Elevations in Spike-specific TCR breadth and depth followed administration of two AZD1222 doses. Clonal diversity may have been underestimated in mostly white British donors. Spike was spanned by vaccine-associated CD4 TCRs, with dominance at 160-218 and 743-854.

The CDR3 covers 15 residues. In germline, CDR1 is SGHTS, CDR2 YDEGEE. V was cut by 4 bases and J by 1 base, with 12 bases left in between. Notes on this clone: Its antigen is as yet unknown.

Assay: immunoSEQ multiplex PCR; the TCRdb copy retains only in-frame clones and omits some. The sample records about 88,000 clones, 70% to 90% being singletons. Recipients boosted at about 4 weeks or about 12 weeks are pooled. This receptor was taken from an adult who received the AZD1222 COVID-19 vaccine. This material consisted of peripheral blood, taken 28 days after the second AZD1222 dose. The V and J genes are TRBV5-8 and TRBJ1-5, with D perhaps matching TRBD1 (5 bases). The CDR3 DNA sequence: TGTGCCAGCAGCAAAGGGACTGGGAGCAATCAGCCCCAGCATTTT. This codes for CASSKGTGSNQPQHF.